One and the same sample provided the 6 T cell receptor beta chains below, sequenced in a study of blood T cell repertoires in COVID-19. Assay: immunoSEQ multiplex PCR; the TCRdb copy retains only in-frame clones and omits some. The sample has approximately 200,000 clones, 88% seen once. The source material was peripheral blood. All receptors come from an older man with active or convalescent COVID-19.

This clone was seen a single time. This chain uses TRBV6-5 with TRBJ2-7, with a weak D call TRBD1 (5 bases). The CDR3 runs 11 residues. Trimming took off 10 bases at V and 4 bases at J, with 11 bases between the two ends. CDR1 is MNHEY and CDR2 is SVGAGI in the germline V gene. The CDR3 protein is CATTEKYEQYF. CDR3 bases: TGTGCCACGACAGAGAAATACGAGCAGTACTTC.

DNA for the CDR3: TGTGCCAGCAGCCCTCGGACAGGAGAGAACACTGAAGCTTTCTTT. This translates into CASSPRTGENTEAFF. This rearrangement joins TRBV5-4 to TRBJ1-1; TRBD1 matches at 7 bases. V shed 4 bases and J 1 base; nucleotides not matched to a gene: 7. Germline loops: CDR1 SGHNT, CDR2 YYREEE (reference sequence). The CDR3 sequence is 15 residues long.

This chain uses TRBV4-3 with TRBJ1-6, with TRBD1 identical over 8 bases. V trimming: 2 bases; J trimming: 8 bases; junction bases outside the gene matches: 8. CDR1 and CDR2 (germline): LGHNA, YSLEER. CDR3 size: 16 residues. CDR3 region: CASSQRTGKRDSPLHF. The DNA of the CDR3 is TGCGCCAGCAGCCAACGGACAGGGAAGAGGGATTCACCCCTCCACTTT.

The chain is built from TRBV7-9 and TRBJ2-7; 10 bases align to TRBD2. V trimming: 6 bases; J trimming: 4 bases; junction bases outside the gene matches: 9. The CDR3 is 15 amino acids. From germline, CDR1 is SEHNR and CDR2 FQNEAQ (reference sequence). The CDR3 reads CASSPGSGRSYEQYF. In nucleotides, the CDR3 is TGTGCCAGCAGTCCTGGTAGCGGGAGGTCTTACGAGCAGTACTTC. Using reference TRBV7-9 and TRBJ2-7 for the parts outside the CDR3, the full variable domain is DTGVSQNPRHKITKRGQNVTFRCDPISEHNRLYWYRQTLGQGPEFLTYFQNEAQLEKSRLLSDRFSAERPKGSFSTLEIQRTEQGDSAMYLCASSPGSGRSYEQYFGPGTRLTVT.

The V and J genes are TRBV25-1 and TRBJ1-6; D is possibly TRBD1 (5 bases). The CDR3 covers 15 residues. The V end was cut by 3 bases, the J end by 4 bases, with 10 bases between. CDR1 and CDR2 (germline): MGHDK, SYGVNS. The CDR3 nucleotides are TGTGCCAGCAGTGAGTCAGGGCAATATAATTCACCCCTCCACTTT. Translated, it gives CASSESGQYNSPLHF.

The chain combines TRBV30 with TRBJ1-5, with TRBD1 identical over 9 bases. The CDR3 consists of 14 residues. Trimming took 2 bases from V and 7 from J; bases not matched to a gene: 6. Germline CDR1 GTSNPN, CDR2 SVGIG (reference sequence). DNA of the CDR3: TGTGCCTGGAGTCCCGGGACAGGGACCCAGCCCCAGCATTTT. It encodes CAWSPGTGTQPQHF.